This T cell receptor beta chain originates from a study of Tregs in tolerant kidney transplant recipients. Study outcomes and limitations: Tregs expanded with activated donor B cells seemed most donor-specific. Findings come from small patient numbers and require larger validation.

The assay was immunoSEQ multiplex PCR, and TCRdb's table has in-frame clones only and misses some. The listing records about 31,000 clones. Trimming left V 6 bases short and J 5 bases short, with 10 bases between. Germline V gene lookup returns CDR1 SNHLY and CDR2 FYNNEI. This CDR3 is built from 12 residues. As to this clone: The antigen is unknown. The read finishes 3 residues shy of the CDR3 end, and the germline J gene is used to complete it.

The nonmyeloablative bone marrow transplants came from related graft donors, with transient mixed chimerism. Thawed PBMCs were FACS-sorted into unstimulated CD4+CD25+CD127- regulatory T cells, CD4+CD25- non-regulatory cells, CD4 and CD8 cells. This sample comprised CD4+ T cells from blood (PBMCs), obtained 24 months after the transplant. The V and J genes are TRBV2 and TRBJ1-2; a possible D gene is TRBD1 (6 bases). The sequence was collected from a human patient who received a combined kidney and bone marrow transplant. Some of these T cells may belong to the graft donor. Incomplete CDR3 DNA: TGTGCCAGCAGGAGACAGGATTATGGC. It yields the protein CASRRQDYG. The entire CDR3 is CASRRQDYGYTF.